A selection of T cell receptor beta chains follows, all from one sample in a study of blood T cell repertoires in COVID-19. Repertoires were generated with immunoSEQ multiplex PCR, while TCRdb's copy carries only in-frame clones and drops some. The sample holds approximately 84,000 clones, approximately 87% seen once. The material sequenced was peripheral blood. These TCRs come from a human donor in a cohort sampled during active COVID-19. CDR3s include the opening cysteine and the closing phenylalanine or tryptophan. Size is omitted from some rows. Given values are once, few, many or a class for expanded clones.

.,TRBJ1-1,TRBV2,CASIERVNTEAFF
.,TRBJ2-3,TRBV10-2,CASSVRQLGDTQYF
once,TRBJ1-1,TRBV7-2,CASSFDRSGEAFF
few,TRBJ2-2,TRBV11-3,CASSVRQGAFGTGELFF
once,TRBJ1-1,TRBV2,CASNSRNTEAFF
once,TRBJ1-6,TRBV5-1,CASSLGRDRGSSYNSPLHF
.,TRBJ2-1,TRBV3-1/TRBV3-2,CASSYSGENEQFF
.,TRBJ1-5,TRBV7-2,CASSSLGREVGQPQHF
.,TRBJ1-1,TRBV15,CATSRRTGAATEAFF
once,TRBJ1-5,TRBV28,CASSLSGGISNQPQHF
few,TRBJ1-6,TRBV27,CASGQVGDSPLHF
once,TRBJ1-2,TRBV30,CAWSPRTVYGYTF
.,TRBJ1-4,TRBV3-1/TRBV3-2,CASRGQGTPTNEKLFF
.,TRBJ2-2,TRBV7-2,CASSLRSRAAGELFF
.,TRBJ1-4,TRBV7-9,CASSSRVGTGTEKLFF
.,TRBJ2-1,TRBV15,CATSRAPATDRGRFEQFF
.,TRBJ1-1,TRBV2,CASRRDRGGTEAFF
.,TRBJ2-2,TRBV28,CASNPGQNTGELFF
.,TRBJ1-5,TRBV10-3,CASRGQGNQPQHF
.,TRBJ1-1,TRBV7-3,CASSSQGYNEAFF
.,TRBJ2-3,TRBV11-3,CASSLSVGPESTDTQYF
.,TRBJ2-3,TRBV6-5,CAGASWTSGRDTQYF
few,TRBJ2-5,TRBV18,CASSPQENRASGIGETQYF
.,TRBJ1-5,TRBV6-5,CASRKENSNQPQHF
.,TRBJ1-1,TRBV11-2,CASSLESTEAFF
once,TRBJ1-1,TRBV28,CASSSGTAANTEAFF
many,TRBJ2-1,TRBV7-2,CASSFSGGGQFF
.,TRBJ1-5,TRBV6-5,CASSISGTGDQPQHF
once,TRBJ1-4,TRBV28,CASSLLTIAGEKLFF
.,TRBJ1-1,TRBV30,CAWSVPGQGNTEAFF
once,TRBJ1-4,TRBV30,CAWRSQIEQGESSTNEKLFF
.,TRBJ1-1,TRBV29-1,CSGGAQGQNTEAFF
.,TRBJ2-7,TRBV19,CASSSAPGDREQYF
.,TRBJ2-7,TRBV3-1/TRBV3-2,CASSQDAAWSSYEQYF
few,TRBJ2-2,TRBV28,CASSPWVSGRGTGELFF